This entry lists 25 T cell receptor beta chains sequenced from one sample in a study of blood T cell repertoires in COVID-19. Here immunoSEQ multiplex PCR was the method, and the copy in TCRdb shows in-frame clones only, minus some. The table has about 49,000 clones, 86% seen once. Sequencing input: peripheral blood. The source is a man aged 40-50 years with active COVID-19.

Remarks on this clone: As the CDR3 is not closed by the conserved phenylalanine or tryptophan, this likely results from a read error. The limits of the CDR3 on the DNA are not certain, so only TCRdb's listed CDR3 is given. This chain joins TRBV28 and TRBJ2-7; the tabulated D call, TRBD2, remains unverified against the DNA. Germline V gives CDR1 MDHEN, CDR2 SYDVKM. The CDR3 is 9 residues long, ends included. CDR3 amino acids: CASSPPAGG.

The rearrangement uses TRBV14 and TRBJ2-1; perhaps TRBD1 as D (6 bases). The germline V gene has CDR1 SGHDN and CDR2 FVKESK. The CDR3 totals 15 residues. V lost 1 base and J lost 4, with 11 bases in between. CDR3 protein: CASSQGTENYNEQFF. The CDR3 coding sequence is TGTGCCAGCAGCCAAGGGACAGAAAATTACAATGAGCAGTTCTTC.

This chain connects TRBV5-4 to TRBJ2-1; D perhaps matches TRBD2 (5 bases). CDR3 length: 15 amino acids. Germline values: CDR1 SGHNT, CDR2 YYREEE (reference sequence). V gave up 0 bases and J gave up 4 bases, with 11 bases separating them. CDR3 region: CASSLASSSYNEQFF. CDR3 bases: TGTGCCAGCAGCTTGGCTAGCAGCTCATACAATGAGCAGTTCTTC. Using reference TRBV5-4 and TRBJ2-1 for the parts outside the CDR3, the full variable domain is ETGVTQSPTHLIKTRGQQVTLRCSSQSGHNTVSWYQQALGQGPQFIFQYYREEENGRGNFPPRFSGLQFPNYSSELNVNALELDDSALYLCASSLASSSYNEQFFGPGTRLTVL.

The chain joins TRBV18 to TRBJ2-3; 8 bases are shared with TRBD2. The trim removed 1 base at V and 1 base at J, leaving 7 bases unmatched. CDR3 length equals 17 residues. Germline V lookup: CDR1 KGHSH, CDR2 LQKENI. CDR3 protein: CASSPRTAGAGTDTQYF. CDR3 nucleotide sequence: TGTGCCAGCTCACCACGTACAGCGGGAGCCGGCACAGATACGCAGTATTTT.

The V and J genes are TRBV7-9 and TRBJ1-5; D is perhaps TRBD1 (6 bases). Trimming took off 4 bases at V and 1 base at J, with 23 bases between the two ends. The CDR3 extends over 19 amino acids. In germline, CDR1 is SEHNR, CDR2 FQNEAQ (reference sequence). The CDR3: CASSSQPSQGRMSNQPQHF. CDR3 in DNA: TGTGCCAGCAGCTCTCAGCCCTCACAGGGAAGGATGAGCAATCAGCCCCAGCATTTT.

The gene calls are TRBV4-1 and TRBJ2-3, with TRBD2 identical over 7 bases. V lost 2 bases, J lost 4 bases, and 15 bases stayed unmatched. The CDR3 extends over 18 amino acids. In germline, CDR1 is MGHRA, CDR2 YSYEKL. The CDR3, as DNA: TGCGCCAGCAGCCAATTCGGCGGGAGAGGGTTTCGGGCAGATACGCAGTATTTT. It yields the protein CASSQFGGRGFRADTQYF.

The table lists this clone with a count of one. The rearrangement uses TRBV7-2 and TRBJ1-5, with TRBD1 as a possible D gene (5 bases). The V end was cut by 5 bases, the J end by 4 bases, with 15 bases between. This CDR3 has 15 residues. Germline CDR1 and CDR2: SGHTA and FQGNSA. DNA of the CDR3: TGTGCCAGCAGCCCTCCGGGACTCCTGAATCAGCCCCAGCATTTT. Translating it yields CASSPPGLLNQPQHF.

V gene TRBV9 combines with J gene TRBJ2-3, with 7 bases lining up with TRBD1. J was trimmed by 6 bases and V by 0 bases; bases with no gene match: 4. Germline V gives CDR1 SGDLS, CDR2 YYNGEE. The CDR3 totals 14 residues. This CDR3 reads CASSVEGGKDTQYF. CDR3 nucleotides: TGTGCCAGCAGCGTAGAAGGGGGCAAGGATACGCAGTATTTT.

CDR3 amino acids: CASSPGTGYRDEQFF. The CDR3 DNA reads TGTGCCAGCAGCCCCGGGACAGGGTATCGGGATGAGCAGTTCTTC. The chain couples TRBV14 to TRBJ2-1; 9 bases line up with TRBD1. V trimming: 4 bases; J trimming: 8 bases; junction bases outside the gene matches: 9. The CDR3 loop spans 15 amino acids. The V gene's germline CDR1 is SGHDN and CDR2 FVKESK.

In its sample, this clone ranks as medium-sized. The same CDR3 can be traced to other DNA sequences in this sample. The gene calls are TRBV30 and TRBJ1-1; the D gene is possibly TRBD1 (6 bases). In germline, CDR1 is GTSNPN, CDR2 SVGIG (reference sequence). This CDR3 comprises 12 residues. V was cut by 3 bases and J by 6 bases, with 11 bases left in between. CDR3 bases: TGTGCCTGGAGGGGGGGGGCGGCTGAAGCTTTCTTT. Translation gives CAWRGGAAEAFF.

This sequence joins TRBV7-2 and TRBJ2-3, with D possibly TRBD1 on 5 matching bases. CDR1 and CDR2 (germline): SGHTA, FQGNSA. The germline V and J ends were trimmed by 1 base and 4 bases, with 6 bases remaining between them. The CDR3 totals 13 residues. Here the CDR3 reads CASSLGGSDTQYF. In nucleotides, the CDR3 is TGTGCCAGCAGCTTAGGGGGCTCAGATACGCAGTATTTT.

This sequence joins TRBV27 and TRBJ2-3, with 10 bases lining up with TRBD2. Germline V gene lookup returns CDR1 MNHEY and CDR2 SMNVEV (reference sequence). The junction had 10 bases not matched to a gene; V was cut back by 4 bases and J by 6 bases. The CDR3 runs 16 residues. CDR3 residues: CASSSTSGSGYDTQYF. In DNA, the CDR3 is TGTGCCAGCAGTTCGACTAGCGGGTCCGGGTATGATACGCAGTATTTT.

The chain carries TRBV9 and TRBJ1-2; 7 bases are a match to TRBD1. The germline V gene encodes CDR1 SGDLS and CDR2 YYNGEE. The CDR3 has 15 amino acids. V was pared by 4 bases and J by 2 bases, with 8 bases of the junction left unmatched. In DNA form, the CDR3 reads TGTGCCAGCAGCTCCCACGGACAGGTCAACTATGGCTACACCTTC. Translation: CASSSHGQVNYGYTF.

The chain couples TRBV27 to TRBJ1-5; possible D gene TRBD1, 6 bases. The CDR3 extends over 22 amino acids. The germline V gene has CDR1 MNHEY and CDR2 SMNVEV (reference sequence). V lost 2 bases to trimming and J lost 0 bases, with 29 bases between them. CDR3 bases: TGTGCCAGCAGTTTAAGAGGGTCTCCGACAGGCTATTTGGGTAATAGCAATCAGCCCCAGCATTTT. Amino acids: CASSLRGSPTGYLGNSNQPQHF.

V is TRBV10-3 and J is TRBJ2-1; TRBD2 matches 14 bases. J gave up 12 bases and V 0 bases, and 4 bases lay outside the gene matches. The germline gives CDR1 ENHRY, CDR2 SYGVKD. CDR3 size: 15 residues. CDR3 DNA: TGTGCCATCAGTGAGTCGGGACTAGCGGGGGCCCGGCAGTTCTTC. Its translation: CAISESGLAGARQFF.

Comment on this clone: This sample includes further DNA sequences coding for the same CDR3. The J gene is TRBJ2-1, the V gene TRBV5-1, with 7 bases matching TRBD1. The length of the CDR3 is 14 residues. The V segment lost 0 bases and the J segment 8 bases; nucleotides outside the gene matches: 5. Germline V CDR1 and CDR2: SGHRS, YFSETQ. The CDR3 nucleotides are TGCGCCAGCAGCTTGGGAGGGGGCGGCGATGAGCAGTTCTTC. Protein: CASSLGGGGDEQFF.

This clone turned up a few times. The J gene is TRBJ2-5, the V gene TRBV5-1, with 8 nucleotides matching TRBD1. V lost 5 bases, J lost 5 bases, and 8 bases stayed unmatched. The CDR3 consists of 14 residues. CDR1 SGHRS and CDR2 YFSETQ come from the germline V gene. CDR3 in amino acids: CASRVTGAAETQYF. CDR3 coding DNA: TGCGCCAGCAGGGTGACAGGGGCGGCGGAGACCCAGTACTTC.

The gene calls are TRBV5-4 and TRBJ2-1; possibly TRBD2 for D (5 bases). The germline V gene encodes CDR1 SGHNT and CDR2 YYREEE (reference sequence). This CDR3 has 18 residues. Trimming removed 4 bases from V and 0 bases from J, with 20 bases in between. The CDR3 DNA sequence: TGTGCCAGCAGCCCAACCCCCGGACTGGGAAGCTCCTACAATGAGCAGTTCTTC. This codes for CASSPTPGLGSSYNEQFF.

The CDR3 sequence: CASSPRDRYAEAFF. Written as DNA, the CDR3 is TGTGCCAGCAGTCCGAGGGACAGGTACGCTGAAGCTTTCTTT. V is TRBV28 and J is TRBJ1-1; 8 nucleotides align to TRBD1. CDR1 and CDR2 (germline): MDHEN, SYDVKM. The CDR3 has 14 amino acids. V lost 5 bases and J lost 6; bases outside the gene matches: 8. The variable domain in full, completed from reference TRBV28 and TRBJ1-1, reads DVKVTQSSRYLVKRTGEKVFLECVQDMDHENMFWYRQDPGLGLRLIYFSYDVKMKEKGDIPEGYSVSREKKERFSLILESASTNQTSMYLCASSPRDRYAEAFFGQGTRLTVV.

Only a few counts were recorded for this clone. The chain has TRBV2 and TRBJ1-5, with no clear D. Trimming shortened V by 2 bases and J by 8 bases, and 16 bases separated the two germline ends. From germline, CDR1 is SNHLY and CDR2 FYNNEI. The CDR3 runs 15 residues. In DNA form, the CDR3 reads TGTGCCAGCAGTGAACTGTTCCAAACGGGAAAGCCCCAGCATTTT. It specifies CASSELFQTGKPQHF.

Here the CDR3 reads CAWSVNRATEKLFF. In nucleotides, the CDR3 is TGTGCCTGGAGTGTAAACAGGGCGACTGAAAAACTGTTTTTT. This chain uses TRBV30 with TRBJ1-4; possibly TRBD1 for D (6 bases). V dropped 0 bases and J dropped 7 bases, with 12 bases sitting between them. The CDR3 covers 14 residues. Germline V gene sequence: CDR1 GTSNPN, CDR2 SVGIG (reference sequence).

The V and J genes are TRBV24-1 and TRBJ1-1; the D gene is possibly TRBD1 (5 bases). Germline V CDR1 and CDR2: KGHDR, SFDVKD. CDR3 length equals 14 residues. V shed 5 bases and J shed 0 bases, with 9 bases lying between them. The CDR3 DNA follows: TGTGCCACCAGTGCAACAGGTATGAACACTGAAGCTTTCTTT. This translates into CATSATGMNTEAFF.

This chain connects TRBV5-1 to TRBJ1-1; 10 bases fit TRBD1. Unmatched junction bases numbered 8, after V lost 0 bases and J lost 0 bases. Germline values: CDR1 SGHRS, CDR2 YFSETQ. The CDR3 runs 18 residues. CDR3 loop: CASSLGPDRGFLNTEAFF. The CDR3 DNA reads TGCGCCAGCAGCTTGGGGCCGGACAGGGGGTTTTTGAACACTGAAGCTTTCTTT.

CDR3 nucleotides: TGTGCCAGCAGTTTATTATCGCAGACTAGCGGGAGTAGAACCCAGTACTTC. Translating gives CASSLLSQTSGSRTQYF. The gene calls are TRBV27 and TRBJ2-5, with 12 bases fitting TRBD2. Germline-derived CDR1 and CDR2 are MNHEY and SMNVEV (reference sequence). The ends lost 1 base at V and 8 bases at J; junction bases unmatched: 11. The CDR3 runs to 17 residues.

CDR3 loop: CASRLAGVTGELFF. CDR3 DNA sequence: TGCGCCAGCAGGCTAGCGGGGGTCACCGGGGAGCTGTTTTTT. The rearrangement uses TRBV10-2 and TRBJ2-2, with 10 positions matching TRBD2. CDR1 and CDR2 (germline): WSHSY, SAAADI. The CDR3 runs to 14 residues. J lost 4 bases, V lost 6 bases, and 2 bases had no gene match.